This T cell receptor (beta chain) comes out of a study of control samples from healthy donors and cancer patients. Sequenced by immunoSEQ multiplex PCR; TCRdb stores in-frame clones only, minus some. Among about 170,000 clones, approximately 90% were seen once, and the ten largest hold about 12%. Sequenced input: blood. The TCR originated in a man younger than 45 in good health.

This CDR3 is CASSQITRTGSADTQYF. CDR3 sequence (DNA): TGCGCCAGCAGCCAGATCACACGGACAGGGAGTGCAGATACGCAGTATTTT. This rearrangement joins TRBV4-1 to TRBJ2-3, with 8 bases matching TRBD1. Germline V gene sequence: CDR1 MGHRA, CDR2 YSYEKL. The CDR3 is 17 amino acids. V was pared by 3 bases and J by 4 bases, with 12 bases of the junction left unmatched.